This T cell receptor beta chain emerged from a study of chronic HIV infection and antiretroviral therapy. TCRdb redid the calling of the 5' RACE reads with MiXCR, one entry per CDR3 protein. There are about 38,000 distinct CDR3 sequences in the sample; approximately 7.4% occur only once, and about 3% lies in the top ten. V lost 4 bases and J 10 bases, leaving 11 bases between the germline ends. The CDR3 loop spans 13 amino acids. Germline V lookup: CDR1 SGHVS, CDR2 FQNEAQ. This clonotype was counted many times. The sequence came from an adult who had HIV and had not received antiretroviral therapy, or was an uninfected healthy control (not recorded which). The J gene is TRBJ1-6, the V gene TRBV7-8; D is possibly TRBD1 (6 bases). The sample consisted of peripheral blood. DNA for the CDR3: TGTGCCAGCAGCTGGACAGTTGGCTCACCCCTCCACTTT. This sequence encodes CASSWTVGSPLHF. The variable domain in full, with the rest retrieved from reference TRBV7-8 and TRBJ1-6, is GAGVSQSPRYKVAKRGQDVALRCDPISGHVSLFWYQQALGQGPEFLTYFQNEAQLDKSGLPSDRFFAERPEGSVSTLKIQRTQQEDSAVYLCASSWTVGSPLHFGNGTRLTVT.